This passage covers 21 T cell receptor beta chains from one sample sequenced in a study of vaccination effects on CD4 cells after COVID-19 (dated by TCRdb to between 2021 and 2024). The library was prepared using the immunoSEQ multiplex PCR assay. In its TCRdb copy, this immuneACCESS table keeps in-frame sequences only and misses some clones. Where compared with another copy, unresolved V genes explain less than half of these, and the others have no known cause. Across this sample there are around 32,000 clones, with roughly 67% seen only once. Roughly 8.2% of the sample comes from the top ten. These receptors have no known antigen. In the ViraFEST assay, PBMC were stimulated with viral peptide pools, and antigen-specific CD4+ T cell clonotypes were then identified by expansion using TCR sequencing. After 10 days of culture, CD4+ T cells were isolated with the EasySep CD4+ T cell isolation kit. Two doses of either the BNT162b2 or the mRNA-1273 mRNA SARS-CoV-2 vaccine were administered to participants.

Sequences were derived from CD4+ T cells from PBMCs cultured with SARS-CoV-2 spike peptides, sampled after COVID-19 vaccination. The cell subset or site label, read with the paper, signifies: SARS-CoV-2 spike overlapping peptide pool stimulation. The source is a human donor who received a COVID-19 vaccine.

The chain recombines TRBV6-5 with TRBJ2-3; D remains ambiguous. The V and J ends lost 0 bases and 0 bases respectively, with 4 bases between them. The CDR3 has 14 amino acids. CDR1 MNHEY and CDR2 SVGAGI come from the germline V gene. The CDR3 sequence: CASSYSLSTDTQYF. The CDR3, as DNA: TGTGCCAGCAGTTACTCGCTCAGCACAGATACGCAGTATTTT.

This clone was seen more than once but under ten times. The rearrangement joins TRBV12-3 or TRBV12-4 to TRBJ2-5; the D gene is possibly TRBD2 (6 bases). This CDR3 contains 11 residues. The V end lost 6 bases, the J end lost 7 bases, and 9 bases lay between the germline ends. The CDR3 DNA sequence: TGTGCCAGCAGCATGGGGGGGACCCAGTACTTC. Its translation: CASSMGGTQYF.

The rearrangement uses TRBV20-1 and TRBJ2-5; D unresolved. CDR1 and CDR2 (germline): DFQATT, SNEGSKA (reference sequence). The CDR3 has 11 amino acids. The ends were cut back, 3 bases at V and 3 bases at J, with 5 bases in the middle. The CDR3 nucleotides read TGCAGTGCTAGCGGAAAAGAGACCCAGTACTTC. Protein sequence: CSASGKETQYF.

This clone was seen just once. The genes are TRBV6-4 and TRBJ2-3; D remains ambiguous. Germline values: CDR1 MRHNA, CDR2 SNTAGT. The V gene lost 4 bases and the J gene lost 2 bases, with 7 bases spanning the gap. The CDR3 runs 13 residues. The CDR3 nucleotides are TGTGCCAGCAGTGCGGCCTCCACAGATACGCAGTATTTT. Protein sequence: CASSAASTDTQYF.

The chain combines TRBV7-9 with TRBJ2-7; unclear D gene. CDR3 size: 14 residues. In germline, CDR1 is SEHNR, CDR2 FQNEAQ (reference sequence). Trimming stripped 1 base from V and 4 bases from J, with 11 bases between. The CDR3 DNA sequence: TGTGCCAGCAGCTTAGAGGTTCCAGGTTACGAGCAGTACTTC. Its protein is CASSLEVPGYEQYF. The full variable domain, completed using reference TRBV7-9 and TRBJ2-7, is DTGVSQNPRHKITKRGQNVTFRCDPISEHNRLYWYRQTLGQGPEFLTYFQNEAQLEKSRLLSDRFSAERPKGSFSTLEIQRTEQGDSAMYLCASSLEVPGYEQYFGPGTRLTVT.

V usage is TRBV4-2 and J usage is TRBJ2-5; no clear D. CDR3 length: 14 residues. Germline lookup yields CDR1 LGHNA and CDR2 YNFKEQ. Trimming took 4 bases from V and 5 from J, leaving 14 bases between them. CDR3 sequence reads: CASSPERVVETQYF. CDR3 bases: TGTGCCAGCAGCCCCGAGCGTGTTGTTGAGACCCAGTACTTC.

The gene calls are TRBV19 and TRBJ1-1, with D unclear. V was cut by 6 bases and J by 1 base, with 9 bases left in between. The CDR3 is 13 residues long. CDR1 is LNHDA and CDR2 is SQIVND in the germline V gene (reference sequence). The CDR3 loop is CASSRVGNTEAFF. CDR3 bases: TGTGCCAGTAGCCGAGTAGGGAACACTGAAGCTTTCTTT.

The chain employs TRBV5-1 and TRBJ2-2; 10 bases fit TRBD2. Germline-derived CDR1 and CDR2 are SGHRS and YFSETQ. CDR3 length equals 16 residues. The junction had 6 bases not matched to a gene; V was cut back by 0 bases and J by 7 bases. This CDR3 is CASSLGTSGFDGELFF. In nucleotides, the CDR3 is TGCGCCAGCAGCTTGGGGACTAGCGGCTTCGACGGGGAGCTGTTTTTT.

The chain employs TRBV7-9 and TRBJ2-2; D possibly corresponds to TRBD2 (6 bases). CDR3 length: 19 residues. V lost 1 base and J lost 10, with 28 bases in between. Germline V CDR1 and CDR2: SEHNR, FQNEAQ (reference sequence). The CDR3 DNA reads TGTGCCAGCAGCTTAGTAAGGGGAACGGGAGTGAACACCGGGTTGGAGCTGTTTTTT. It codes for CASSLVRGTGVNTGLELFF.

The J gene is TRBJ2-7, the V gene TRBV6-5; D might be TRBD1 (6 bases). V lost 7 bases and J lost 1, with 8 bases in between. CDR1 is MNHEY and CDR2 is SVGAGI in the germline V gene. The CDR3 sequence is 12 residues long. The CDR3 bases are TGTGCCAGCACAGGGGAATCCTACGAGCAGTACTTC. Translated, it gives CASTGESYEQYF.

The genes are TRBV4-1 and TRBJ2-6; D unclear. V was pared by 3 bases and J by 1 base, with 13 bases between. The CDR3 runs 17 residues. In germline, CDR1 is MGHRA, CDR2 YSYEKL. CDR3 residues: CASSQNPQPSGANVLTF. The CDR3 coding sequence is TGCGCCAGCAGCCAGAATCCCCAACCGTCTGGGGCCAACGTCCTGACTTTC.

The chain joins TRBV18 to TRBJ1-6; the match to TRBD1 covers 7 bases. The ends lost 4 bases at V and 8 bases at J; junction bases unmatched: 11. From germline, CDR1 is KGHSH and CDR2 LQKENI. CDR3 length equals 16 residues. The CDR3 reads CASSHPPTGTDSPLHF. DNA of the CDR3: TGTGCCAGCTCACACCCTCCGACAGGGACAGATTCACCCCTCCACTTT.

The CDR3 region is CASTQGSDTQYF. As DNA, the CDR3 is TGTGCCAGCACCCAGGGTTCAGATACGCAGTATTTT. V is TRBV6-6 and J is TRBJ2-3; TRBD1 is a possible D gene (5 bases). The CDR3 loop spans 12 amino acids. Germline V lookup: CDR1 MNHNY, CDR2 SVGAGI (reference sequence). Trimming removed 7 bases from V and 4 bases from J, with 9 bases in between.

The chain is built from TRBV18 and TRBJ1-4, with 7 positions matching TRBD1. The germline gives CDR1 KGHSH, CDR2 LQKENI. V lost 2 bases to trimming and J lost 6 bases; unmatched junction nucleotides: 6. The CDR3 is made up of 15 amino acids. The CDR3: CASSPTSRGDEKLFF. The DNA of the CDR3 is TGTGCCAGCTCACCAACCTCCAGGGGGGATGAAAAACTGTTTTTT. The full variable domain, in which reference TRBV18 and TRBJ1-4 provide the parts outside the CDR3, is NAGVMQNPRHLVRRRGQEARLRCSPMKGHSHVYWYRQLPEEGLKFMVYLQKENIIDESGMPKERFSAEFPKEGPSILRIQQVVRGDSAAYFCASSPTSRGDEKLFFGSGTQLSVL.

V usage is TRBV5-6 and J usage is TRBJ1-3; possibly TRBD1 for D (6 bases). Trimming removed 5 bases at V and 0 bases at J, with 12 bases between. The CDR3 sequence is 15 residues long. The V gene's germline CDR1 is SGHDT and CDR2 YYEEEE. CDR3 in DNA: TGTGCCAGCAGAACAACAGGGAGCTCTGGAAACACCATATATTTT. Residues: CASRTTGSSGNTIYF.

This chain joins TRBV27 and TRBJ2-4, with 7 positions matching TRBD2. The ends lost 0 bases at V and 7 bases at J; junction bases unmatched: 6. This CDR3 is 15 amino acids long. Germline assignment: CDR1 MNHEY and CDR2 SMNVEV (reference sequence). DNA for the CDR3: TGTGCCAGCAGTTTATCGGGGGAGGGTGGGAACATTCAGTACTTC. Translated: CASSLSGEGGNIQYF.

This clone was recorded only once. This chain joins TRBV7-2 and TRBJ1-5; D possibly corresponds to TRBD1 (6 bases). This CDR3 is built from 14 residues. Per the germline V gene, CDR1 is SGHTA and CDR2 is FQGNSA. Trimming shortened V by 4 bases and J by 3 bases, and 10 bases separated the two germline ends. The CDR3 protein is CASSSGQTNQPQHF. The CDR3 coding sequence is TGTGCCAGCAGCTCCGGACAGACCAATCAGCCCCAGCATTTT.

This chain uses TRBV12-3 or TRBV12-4 with TRBJ1-6; D is possibly TRBD1 (6 bases). V lost 3 bases, J lost 9 bases, and 9 bases lay in between. The CDR3 consists of 13 residues. This chain's CDR3 is CASSLNRVSPLHF. CDR3 bases: TGTGCCAGCAGTTTGAACAGGGTTTCACCCCTCCACTTT.

This clone was counted once. The V and J genes are TRBV3-1 (or the pseudogene TRBV3-2) and TRBJ1-1; 8 nucleotides agree with TRBD1. Germline V gene data show CDR1 as LGHDT and CDR2 as YNNKEL (reference sequence). The CDR3 runs to 15 residues. V lost 0 bases to trimming and J lost 4 bases; unmatched junction nucleotides: 4. The CDR3: CASSQDSTGGTEAFF. Here the CDR3 DNA reads TGTGCCAGCAGCCAAGATAGCACAGGGGGCACTGAAGCTTTCTTT.

V and J are TRBV5-1 and TRBJ2-1, with a weak D call TRBD2 (6 bases). Germline CDR1 is SGHRS and CDR2 is YFSETQ. This CDR3 has 15 amino acids. V lost 6 bases to trimming and J lost 1 base, with 14 bases between them. The CDR3 nucleotides are TGCGCCAGCACCACCGTTGGAGGGTCCTACAATGAGCAGTTCTTC. Translating gives CASTTVGGSYNEQFF.

This rearrangement joins TRBV30 to TRBJ1-6; 8 bases agree with TRBD1. CDR3 size: 16 residues. Germline trimming cut 2 bases from V and 7 bases from J; bases unmatched to any gene: 10. CDR1 and CDR2 from the germline V gene are GTSNPN and SVGIG (reference sequence). The CDR3 is CAWSYRSDRGNSPLHF. CDR3 sequence (DNA): TGTGCCTGGAGTTACCGATCCGACAGGGGCAATTCACCCCTCCACTTT.